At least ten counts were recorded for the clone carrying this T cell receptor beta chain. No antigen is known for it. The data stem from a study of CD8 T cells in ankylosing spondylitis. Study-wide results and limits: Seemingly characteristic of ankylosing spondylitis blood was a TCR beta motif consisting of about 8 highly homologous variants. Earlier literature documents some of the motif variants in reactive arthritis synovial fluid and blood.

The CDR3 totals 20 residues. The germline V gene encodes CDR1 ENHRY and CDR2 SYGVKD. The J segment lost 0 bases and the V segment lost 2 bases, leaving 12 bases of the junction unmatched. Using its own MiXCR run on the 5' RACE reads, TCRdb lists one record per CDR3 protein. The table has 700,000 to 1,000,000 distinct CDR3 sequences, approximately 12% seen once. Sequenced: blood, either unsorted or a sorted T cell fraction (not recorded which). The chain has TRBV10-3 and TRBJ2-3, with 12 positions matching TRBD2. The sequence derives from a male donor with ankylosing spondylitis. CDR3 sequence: CAISEATGLAGRPSTDTQYF. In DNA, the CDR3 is TGTGCCATCAGTGAGGCCACAGGACTAGCGGGGCGGCCTAGCACAGATACGCAGTATTTT.